One and the same sample provided the 12 T cell receptor beta chains below, sequenced in a study of T cell repertoires in aging, cancer and after chemotherapy. A mixed TRB-A/B primer pool amplified rearranged TRB by multiplex touch-down PCR. A single record per CDR3 protein comes from TCRdb applying MiXCR to the multiplex PCR reads. The sample yields some 9,300 distinct CDR3 sequences, more than 20% seen once. Peripheral blood genomic DNA, not sorted cells or RNA, was the template. The sequencing input was blood. The receptors originated from a human donor with a blood cancer. The donor label of this sample is uncertain.

This clonotype showed up just once. Mismatch with germline at one junction end may stem from a read error. The chain combines TRBV29-1 with TRBJ2-3; possible D gene TRBD2, 5 bases. The CDR3 loop spans 13 amino acids. Germline V CDR1 and CDR2: SQVTM, ANQGSEA. The CDR3 loop is CSVRGLRIDTQYF. The CDR3 DNA sequence: TGCAGCGTTCGAGGGCTCCGCATAGATACTCAGTATTTT.

The chain has TRBV27 and TRBJ2-2; 8 bases map to TRBD2. Germline V gives CDR1 MNHEY, CDR2 SMNVEV (reference sequence). J lost 9 bases, V lost 5 bases, and 5 bases had no gene match. This CDR3 region has 13 residues. The CDR3: CASSVISGRELFF. In DNA form, the CDR3 reads TGTGCCAGCAGTGTAATTAGCGGGAGGGAGCTGTTTTTT.

The CDR3 DNA reads as TGTGCCAGCAGCGTAGTTTCTCACCCCCAAGAGACCCAGTACTTC. This encodes CASSVVSHPQETQYF. The chain is built from TRBV9 and TRBJ2-5; no firm D call. This CDR3 has 15 amino acids. In germline, CDR1 is SGDLS, CDR2 YYNGEE. The ends were cut back, 0 bases at V and 1 base at J, with 10 bases in the middle.

In its sample, this clonotype ranks as medium-sized (0.01 to 0.1%). This chain links TRBV19 with TRBJ2-7, with D perhaps assigned TRBD1 or TRBD2 (6 bases each). The CDR3 has 17 residues. V lost 3 bases and J 3 bases, leaving 21 bases between the germline ends. Germline CDR1 reads LNHDA; CDR2 reads SQIVND (reference sequence). In DNA, the CDR3 is TGTGCCAGTAGTATGGTGTCTTCGGGGGACACCGTCTACGAGCAGTACTTC. This encodes CASSMVSSGDTVYEQYF.

V is TRBV11-2 and J is TRBJ2-7; 8 bases are shared with TRBD2. CDR1 is SGHAT, CDR2 FQNNGV, per germline. The CDR3 is 16 residues long. The ends lost 5 bases at V and 4 bases at J; junction bases unmatched: 13. CDR3 coding DNA: TGTGCCAGCAGCCACGCCCCGGGAGGGGGTGGATACGAGCAGTACTTC. Translated: CASSHAPGGGGYEQYF.

In this sample, this clonotype turned up a few times. The chain joins TRBV5-1 to TRBJ1-2; D is ambiguous. V was pared by 2 bases and J by 4 bases, with 12 bases between. Germline V gene data show CDR1 as SGHRS and CDR2 as YFSETQ. The length of the CDR3 is 14 residues. The CDR3 region has the DNA TGCGCCAGCAGCTTCTATTCGGCCACCTATGGCTACACCTTC. It yields the protein CASSFYSATYGYTF.

Ten or more counts support this clonotype. The chain couples TRBV6-1 to TRBJ2-7; 7 bases fit TRBD2. The ends lost 6 bases at V and 4 bases at J; junction bases unmatched: 9. This CDR3 contains 14 residues. CDR1 and CDR2 from the germline V gene are MNHNS and SASEGT. As DNA, the CDR3 is TGTGCCAGCAGGACCACGGGACTATCATACGAGCAGTACTTC. Protein product: CASRTTGLSYEQYF.

Remarks on this clonotype: A much larger clone differs by one base, so this may be a read error. The chain recombines TRBV19 with TRBJ2-4; 8 nucleotides align to TRBD1. Trimming removed 5 bases from V and 11 bases from J; junction bases left unmatched: 14. This CDR3 comprises 15 residues. CDR1 and CDR2 from the germline V gene are LNHDA and SQIVND (reference sequence). CDR3 amino acids: CASSPDPGQGYFQYF. The CDR3 DNA reads as TGTGCCAGTAGTCCCGACCCTGGACAGGGATACTTTCAGTACTTC.

By sample share, this clonotype is medium-sized (0.01 to 0.1%). The chain has TRBV27 and TRBJ2-7, with TRBD2 as a possible D gene (6 bases). The ends were cut back, 3 bases at V and 7 bases at J, with 10 bases in the middle. This CDR3 has 12 amino acids. Per germline, CDR1 MNHEY and CDR2 SMNVEV (reference sequence). CDR3: CASSLEGREQYF. The CDR3 DNA follows: TGTGCCAGCAGTTTGGAGGGTAGAGAGCAGTACTTC.

The table lists this clonotype with a few counts. V gene TRBV6-1 combines with J gene TRBJ1-5; 11 nucleotides line up with TRBD1. Germline V gene sequence: CDR1 MNHNS, CDR2 SASEGT. V was clipped by 2 bases and J by 6 bases; unmatched bases: 6. The CDR3 length is 16 residues. The CDR3 region has the DNA TGTGCCAGCAGTGAATTCGGACAGGGGGCGGCTCAGCCCCAGCATTTT. Amino acids: CASSEFGQGAAQPQHF.

By proportion, this clonotype is medium-sized (0.01 to 0.1%). The chain has TRBV6-5 and TRBJ2-1, with TRBD2 matching over 12 bases. CDR1 is MNHEY, CDR2 SVGAGI, per germline. This CDR3 spans 15 amino acids. The trim removed 6 bases at V and 4 bases at J, leaving 4 bases unmatched. The CDR3 DNA follows: TGTGCCAGCAGGAGAGGACTAGCGGGATACAATGAGCAGTTCTTC. Translated, it gives CASRRGLAGYNEQFF.

This clonotype came up a few times. This rearrangement joins TRBV10-3 to TRBJ2-3; TRBD1 matches 10 bases. Germline loops: CDR1 ENHRY, CDR2 SYGVKD. The CDR3 has 14 amino acids. The J segment lost 4 bases and the V segment lost 7 bases, leaving 5 bases of the junction unmatched. CDR3 DNA sequence: TGTGCCATCACCTGGGACAGGGGCCCAGATACGCAGTATTTT. It translates to CAITWDRGPDTQYF.